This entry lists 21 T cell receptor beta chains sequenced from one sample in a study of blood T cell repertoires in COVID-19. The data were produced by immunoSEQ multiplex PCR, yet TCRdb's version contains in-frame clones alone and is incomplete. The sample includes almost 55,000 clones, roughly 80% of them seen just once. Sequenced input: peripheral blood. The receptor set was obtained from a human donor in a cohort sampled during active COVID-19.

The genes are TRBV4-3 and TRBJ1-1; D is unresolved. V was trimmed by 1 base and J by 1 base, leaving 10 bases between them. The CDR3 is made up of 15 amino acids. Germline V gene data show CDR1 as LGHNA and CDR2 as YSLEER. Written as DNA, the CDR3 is TGCGCCAGCAGCCAAGTAGGAGGCCAGAACACTGAAGCTTTCTTT. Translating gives CASSQVGGQNTEAFF.

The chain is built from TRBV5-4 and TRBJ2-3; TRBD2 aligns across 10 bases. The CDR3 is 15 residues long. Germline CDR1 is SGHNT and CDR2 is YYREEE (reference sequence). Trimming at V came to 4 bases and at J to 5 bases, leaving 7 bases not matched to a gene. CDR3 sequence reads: CASSTERGGEDTQYF. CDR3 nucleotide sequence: TGTGCCAGCAGCACCGAGCGGGGGGGCGAAGATACGCAGTATTTT.

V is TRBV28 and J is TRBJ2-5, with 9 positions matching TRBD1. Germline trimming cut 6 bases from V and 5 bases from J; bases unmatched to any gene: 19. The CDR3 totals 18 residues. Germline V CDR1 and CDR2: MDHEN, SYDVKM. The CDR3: CASSQGTGFVSTRETQYF. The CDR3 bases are TGTGCCAGCAGCCAAGGGACAGGGTTCGTTTCGACTAGGGAGACCCAGTACTTC.

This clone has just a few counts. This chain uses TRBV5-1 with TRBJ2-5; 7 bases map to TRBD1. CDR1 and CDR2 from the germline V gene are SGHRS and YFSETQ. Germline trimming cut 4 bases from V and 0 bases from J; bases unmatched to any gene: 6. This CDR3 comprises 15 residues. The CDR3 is CASSVTGRHQETQYF. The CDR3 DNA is TGCGCCAGCAGCGTGACAGGGCGTCACCAAGAGACCCAGTACTTC.

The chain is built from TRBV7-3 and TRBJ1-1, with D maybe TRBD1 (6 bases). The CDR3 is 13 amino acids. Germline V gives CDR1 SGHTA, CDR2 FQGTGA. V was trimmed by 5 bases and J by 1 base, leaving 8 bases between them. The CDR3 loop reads CASSTGQNTEAFF. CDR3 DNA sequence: TGTGCCAGCAGCACGGGACAGAACACTGAAGCTTTCTTT.

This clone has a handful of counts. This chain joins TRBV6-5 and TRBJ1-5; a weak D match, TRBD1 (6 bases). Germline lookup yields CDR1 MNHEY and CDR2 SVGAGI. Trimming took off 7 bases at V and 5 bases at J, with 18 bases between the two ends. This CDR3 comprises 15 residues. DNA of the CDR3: TGTGCCAGCACGGCAGGGGAAGGTCCCCATCAGCCCCAGCATTTT. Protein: CASTAGEGPHQPQHF.

CDR3 loop: CASSLGTTDTDTQYF. In DNA form, the CDR3 reads TGTGCCAGCAGCTTGGGGACAACCGACACAGATACGCAGTATTTT. The rearrangement joins TRBV11-3 to TRBJ2-3; possible D gene TRBD1, 6 bases. V lost 3 bases and J 2 bases, leaving 12 bases between the germline ends. The CDR3 has 15 amino acids. From germline, CDR1 is SGHNT and CDR2 YENEEA.

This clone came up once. DNA of the CDR3: TGTGCCAGCAGCTACGCGGACAAGAACACCGGGGAGCTGTTTTTT. It specifies CASSYADKNTGELFF. This chain links TRBV27 with TRBJ2-2; TRBD1 might be the D (5 bases). V was clipped by 6 bases and J by 1 base, with 12 bases between them. Germline V lookup: CDR1 MNHEY, CDR2 SMNVEV (reference sequence). The CDR3 covers 15 residues.

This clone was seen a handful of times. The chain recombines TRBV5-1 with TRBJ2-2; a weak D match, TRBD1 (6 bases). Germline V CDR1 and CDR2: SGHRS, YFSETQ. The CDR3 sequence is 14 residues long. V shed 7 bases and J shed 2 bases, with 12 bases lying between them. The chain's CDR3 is CASAYRENTGELFF. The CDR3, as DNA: TGCGCCAGCGCCTACAGGGAAAACACCGGGGAGCTGTTTTTT.

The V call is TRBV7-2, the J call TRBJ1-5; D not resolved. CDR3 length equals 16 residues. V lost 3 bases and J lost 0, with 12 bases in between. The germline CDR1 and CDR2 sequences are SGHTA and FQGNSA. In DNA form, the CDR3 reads TGTGCCAGCAGCTTGTTTAGCGGGTATAGCAATCAGCCCCAGCATTTT. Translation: CASSLFSGYSNQPQHF.

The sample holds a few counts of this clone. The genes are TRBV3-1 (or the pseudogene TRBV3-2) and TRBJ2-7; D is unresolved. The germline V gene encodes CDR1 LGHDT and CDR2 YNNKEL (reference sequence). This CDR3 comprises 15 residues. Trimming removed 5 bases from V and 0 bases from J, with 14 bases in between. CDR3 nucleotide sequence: TGTGCCAGCAGCTCCTTTTCCTCAGACTCCTACGAGCAGTACTTC. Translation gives CASSSFSSDSYEQYF.

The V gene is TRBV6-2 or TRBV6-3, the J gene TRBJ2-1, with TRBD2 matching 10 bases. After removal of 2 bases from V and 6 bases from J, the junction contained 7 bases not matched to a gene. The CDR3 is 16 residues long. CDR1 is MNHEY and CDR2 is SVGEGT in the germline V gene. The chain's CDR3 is CASSYRSSGGSNEQFF. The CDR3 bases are TGTGCCAGCAGTTACCGATCTAGCGGGGGTTCCAATGAGCAGTTCTTC.

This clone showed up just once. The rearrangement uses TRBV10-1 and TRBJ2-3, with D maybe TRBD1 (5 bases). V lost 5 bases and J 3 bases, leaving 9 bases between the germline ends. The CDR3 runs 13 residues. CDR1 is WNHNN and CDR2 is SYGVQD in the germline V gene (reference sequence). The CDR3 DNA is TGCGCCAGCAGTCCACAGGTGACAGATACGCAGTATTTT. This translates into CASSPQVTDTQYF.

The CDR3, as DNA: TGCGCCAGCAGCCCCAGACAGGGGGCGGTGTCACATGGCTACACCTTC. Translation: CASSPRQGAVSHGYTF. The chain is built from TRBV5-1 and TRBJ1-2; TRBD1 matches at 10 bases. There are 16 residues in the CDR3. Germline V gene lookup returns CDR1 SGHRS and CDR2 YFSETQ. The junction had 12 bases not matched to a gene; V was cut back by 4 bases and J by 6 bases.

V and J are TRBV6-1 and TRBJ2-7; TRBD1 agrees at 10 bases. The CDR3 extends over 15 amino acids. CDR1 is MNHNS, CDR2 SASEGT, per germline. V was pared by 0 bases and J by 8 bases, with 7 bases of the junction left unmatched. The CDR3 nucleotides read TGTGCCAGCAGTGAAGCATTGCGGGACAGGGGAAAGCAGTACTTC. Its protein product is CASSEALRDRGKQYF.

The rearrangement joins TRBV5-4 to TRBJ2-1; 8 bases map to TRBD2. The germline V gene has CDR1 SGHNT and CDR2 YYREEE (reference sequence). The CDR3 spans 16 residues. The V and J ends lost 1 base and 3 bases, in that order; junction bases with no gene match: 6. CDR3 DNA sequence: TGTGCCAGCAGCTTGAATAGCGGGGCCTACTACAATGAGCAGTTCTTC. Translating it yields CASSLNSGAYYNEQFF.

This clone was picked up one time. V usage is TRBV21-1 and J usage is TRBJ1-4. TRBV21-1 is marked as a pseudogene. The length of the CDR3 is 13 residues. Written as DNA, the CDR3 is TGTGCCAGCAGCGTCCGGGAGATTGAAAAACTGTTTTTT. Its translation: CASSVREIEKLFF.

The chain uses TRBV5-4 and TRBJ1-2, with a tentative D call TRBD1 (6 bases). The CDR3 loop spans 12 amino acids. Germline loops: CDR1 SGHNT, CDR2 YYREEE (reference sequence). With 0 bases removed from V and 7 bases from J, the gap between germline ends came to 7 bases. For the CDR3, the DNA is TGTGCCAGCAGCTTGGTACAGGGTGGCTACACCTTC. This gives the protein CASSLVQGGYTF.

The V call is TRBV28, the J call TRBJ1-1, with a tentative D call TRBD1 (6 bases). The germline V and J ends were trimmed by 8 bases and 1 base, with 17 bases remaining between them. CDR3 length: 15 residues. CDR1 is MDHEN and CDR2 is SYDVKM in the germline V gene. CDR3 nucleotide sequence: TGTGCCAGCCTGGGGCGGCGGGGGCCGAACACTGAAGCTTTCTTT. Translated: CASLGRRGPNTEAFF.

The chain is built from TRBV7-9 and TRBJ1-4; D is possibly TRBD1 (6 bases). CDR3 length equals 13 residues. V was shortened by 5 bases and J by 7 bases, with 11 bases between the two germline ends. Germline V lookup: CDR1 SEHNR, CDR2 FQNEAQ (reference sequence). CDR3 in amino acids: CASSRLQGEKLFF. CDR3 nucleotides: TGTGCCAGCAGCCGCCTACAGGGTGAAAAACTGTTTTTT.

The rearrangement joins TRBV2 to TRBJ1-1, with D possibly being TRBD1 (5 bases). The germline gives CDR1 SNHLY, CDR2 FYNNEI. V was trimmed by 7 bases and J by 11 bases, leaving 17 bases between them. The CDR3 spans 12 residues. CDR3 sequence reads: CASTAVRVRAFF. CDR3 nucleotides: TGTGCCAGCACTGCAGTCAGGGTTAGGGCTTTCTTT.